This TCR beta chain emerged from a study of control samples from healthy donors and cancer patients (TCRdb year 2020). Receptor amplification or capture employed the immunoSEQ multiplex PCR assay. The source is immuneACCESS, and TCRdb retained only in-frame sequences with V and J called. Part of the clones is not carried over; for the studies checked, unresolved V genes explain less than half of this, and the remainder is unexplained. The sample table contains some 100,000 clones; only one count was recorded for about 88% of them. The ten largest clones add up to 15% to 20% of the sample. With respect to this clone: What this receptor recognizes is not known. No base-level quality is on record; no much larger clone is a single base apart.

Trimming at the junction amounts to 3 bases on V and 4 bases on J, and the germline ends lie 11 bases apart. From the cysteine through the phenylalanine, the CDR3 covers 14 amino acids. Left in the record is the CDR3 DNA by itself, 42 bases read in frame from the first base. The germline V gene provides CDR1 SGHDN and CDR2 FVKESK. The chain couples TRBV14 to TRBJ2-3; the D call is tentative, TRBD1 or TRBD2, as each matches 5 bases. This clonotype was sampled from a woman aged 45-65 years in good health. The sequencing input was blood. The nucleotide sequence reads as follows: TGTGCCAGCAGCCATGTCGGGACCTCAGATACGCAGTATTTT. This sequence encodes CASSHVGTSDTQYF.